This T cell receptor beta chain appears in the sequencing data of a study of identical twins. Whole-study results and caveats: Weaker excess twin sharing was observed in beta out-of-frame sequences.

From germline, CDR1 is SGHAT and CDR2 FQDESV (reference sequence). The junction had 13 bases not matched to a gene; V was cut back by 1 base and J by 8 bases. The CDR3 spans 19 residues. Via MiXCR, TCRdb re-called the 5' RACE reads, giving one row per CDR3 protein. The sample yields fewer than 650,000 distinct CDR3 sequences, just over 7% seen once. This clonotype was counted ten times or more. The target antigen is unknown. This same sample was also taken into another study, of yellow fever vaccine responses in identical twins.

The rearrangement links TRBV11-1 to TRBJ2-1, with 14 bases fitting TRBD2. This TCR was sampled from a woman aged 18 to 35 in good health. Sequencing was done on a sample of PBMCs. The CDR3 DNA follows: TGTGCCAGCAGCTTAGACCGACTAGCGGGAGGGTCTTTGAAGGATGAGCAGTTCTTC. Its translation: CASSLDRLAGGSLKDEQFF.